This TCR beta chain was observed in a study of blood T cell repertoires in COVID-19. Study background: Acute and convalescent COVID-19 specimens originated in the United States, Italy and Spain. PBMCs, B-cell-depleted T cells, or T cells provided the cDNA or gDNA that made up the material.

Seattle patients were enrolled while actively infected and followed longitudinally. CDR3 size: 15 residues. V lost 0 bases to trimming and J lost 6 bases; unmatched junction nucleotides: 3. Germline V gene lookup returns CDR1 SGHTS and CDR2 YDEGEE. In the authors' methods: Reference gene primer amplification gave estimated nucleated cell counts. Libraries were prepared by immunoSEQ multiplex PCR; TCRdb keeps only in-frame clonotypes and omits some of them. V and J calls and clone size are copied from that table; D and trimming were computed from the DNA. The data contain approximately 210,000 clones, 85% to 90% of them singletons.

Sequenced: peripheral blood. V and J are TRBV5-8 and TRBJ2-1; 10 positions agree with TRBD2. The clonotype comes from a man aged 50-59 years with COVID-19, enrolled during active disease. CDR3 coding DNA: TGTGCCAGCAGCTTGGACCAGCGGGAGGGCAATGAGCAGTTCTTC. This translates into CASSLDQREGNEQFF.